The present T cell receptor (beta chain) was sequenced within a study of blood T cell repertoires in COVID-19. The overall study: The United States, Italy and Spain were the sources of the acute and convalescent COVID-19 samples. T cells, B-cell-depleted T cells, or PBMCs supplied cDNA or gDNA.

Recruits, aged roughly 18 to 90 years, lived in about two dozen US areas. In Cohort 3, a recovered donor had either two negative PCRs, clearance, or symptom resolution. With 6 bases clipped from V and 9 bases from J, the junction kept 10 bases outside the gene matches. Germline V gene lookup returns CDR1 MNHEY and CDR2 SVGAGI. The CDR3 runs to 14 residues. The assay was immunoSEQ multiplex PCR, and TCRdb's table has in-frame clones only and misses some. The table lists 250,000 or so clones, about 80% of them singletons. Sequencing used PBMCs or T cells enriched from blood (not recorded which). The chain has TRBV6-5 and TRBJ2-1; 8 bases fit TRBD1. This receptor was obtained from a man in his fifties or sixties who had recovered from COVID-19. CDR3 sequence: CASRATRQGIEQFF. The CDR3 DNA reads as TGTGCCAGCAGAGCAACCAGACAGGGGATTGAGCAGTTCTTC.